This TCR beta chain was found in a study of metastatic and nonmetastatic thyroid tumors. Overall study: The comparison covered peripheral blood and tumor or nodule tissue in malignant and benign thyroid patients. Study-level points and caveats: Malignant tumors reportedly showed significantly higher TCR beta diversity than benign nodules in both blood and tumor.

A single count supports this clone. Its antigen remains unknown. No conserved phenylalanine or tryptophan is present at the end of the CDR3, so a read error is the likely explanation. The DNA is omitted, as the CDR3 cannot be located on it reliably, and the CDR3 follows TCRdb's listing. Original handling: CDR3 differences across clinicopathological groups were used to build a distant-metastasis classifier for papillary thyroid cancer. TCRdb reprocessed the PCR reads via MiXCR. The V and J calls follow TCRdb's processing rather than the paper's. Of tens of thousands of clones listed, roughly a sixth were seen once; the top ten hold more than 30%. The germline V gene encodes CDR1 DFQATT and CDR2 SNEGSKA (reference sequence). The CDR3 totals 14 residues, both ends included. No treatment of any kind had been given to any patient before thyroid surgery.

The chain couples TRBV20-1 to TRBJ2-2. The clonotype originates from a female donor with papillary thyroid cancer or a benign thyroid nodule (not recorded which). Some clones in this sample may be carry-over from other donors' samples. Sample: blood. This CDR3 reads CSARDPRHTGEPFS.